This passage covers 27 T cell receptor beta chains from one sample sequenced in a study of cytomegalovirus exposure and HLA in healthy donors. Libraries were prepared by immunoSEQ multiplex PCR; TCRdb keeps only in-frame clonotypes and omits some of them. The sample carries 120,000 or so clones, around nine tenths recorded once. The sequenced material came from PBMCs. These TCRs come from a woman in her late teens or twenties in good health and CMV-seronegative.

This chain connects TRBV28 to TRBJ2-7; D gene unclear. The length of the CDR3 is 13 residues. With 5 bases removed from V and 1 base from J, the gap between germline ends came to 9 bases. Germline assignment: CDR1 MDHEN and CDR2 SYDVKM. CDR3 DNA sequence: TGTGCCAGCAGTCCCGCTATTTCCTACGAGCAGTACTTC. This codes for CASSPAISYEQYF.

The chain joins TRBV28 to TRBJ2-3; 10 nucleotides align to TRBD2. The germline V gene has CDR1 MDHEN and CDR2 SYDVKM. The CDR3 has 18 amino acids. V lost 3 bases to trimming and J lost 6 bases; unmatched junction nucleotides: 15. CDR3 protein: CASSFTGTSVQDADTQYF. CDR3 nucleotides: TGTGCCAGCAGTTTCACCGGGACTAGCGTCCAGGACGCCGATACGCAGTATTTT.

This chain links TRBV15 with TRBJ2-7, with D perhaps TRBD1 (5 bases). The germline gives CDR1 LNHNV, CDR2 YYDKDF (reference sequence). Trimming cost V 4 bases and J 2 bases, with 12 bases left between them. CDR3 length: 14 residues. CDR3 DNA: TGTGCCACCAGCACCCGACAGTCCCCCTACGAGCAGTACTTC. As protein: CATSTRQSPYEQYF.

The chain joins TRBV6-5 to TRBJ2-3; D might be TRBD2 (7 bases). Germline CDR1 is MNHEY and CDR2 is SVGAGI. V lost 2 bases and J 5 bases, leaving 11 bases between the germline ends. The CDR3 is 14 amino acids. CDR3 DNA: TGTGCCAGCAGTTACCGAGGGGGGGGAGATACGCAGTATTTT. It translates to CASSYRGGGDTQYF.

The V and J genes are TRBV25-1 and TRBJ1-2; weak D call: TRBD1 (5 bases). The ends were cut back, 3 bases at V and 0 bases at J, with 11 bases in the middle. The CDR3 loop spans 15 amino acids. Germline V lookup: CDR1 MGHDK, CDR2 SYGVNS. The chain's CDR3 is CASSDQGGANYGYTF. The CDR3 DNA follows: TGTGCCAGCAGTGACCAGGGAGGAGCTAACTATGGCTACACCTTC.

This clone was observed a single time. The chain carries TRBV5-5 and TRBJ2-2; 10 bases agree with TRBD2. The V and J ends lost 2 bases and 6 bases, in that order; junction bases with no gene match: 7. The CDR3 extends over 16 amino acids. Germline-derived CDR1 and CDR2 are SGHKS and YYEKEE (reference sequence). DNA of the CDR3: TGTGCCAGCAGCTTCCGGGGTCTAGCGGGAGCCGGGGAGCTGTTTTTT. Its protein is CASSFRGLAGAGELFF.

The chain recombines TRBV12-5 with TRBJ2-5; D ambiguous. Deletions cut 3 bases from V and 5 bases from J, with 10 bases between. This CDR3 spans 13 amino acids. In germline, CDR1 is LGHNT, CDR2 FRNRAP. The CDR3 DNA reads TGTGCTAGTGGTTTACGGGTCTTGGAGACCCAGTACTTC. It yields the protein CASGLRVLETQYF.

The V call is TRBV10-3, the J call TRBJ1-5, with 8 bases matching TRBD1. The CDR3 has 14 amino acids. J gave up 11 bases and V 2 bases, and 8 bases lay outside the gene matches. CDR1 is ENHRY and CDR2 is SYGVKD in the germline V gene. CDR3 amino acids: CAISERQGARTQHF. The CDR3 DNA is TGTGCCATCAGTGAGAGGCAGGGGGCAAGGACCCAGCATTTT.

This sequence joins TRBV2 and TRBJ1-4; 8 positions match TRBD1. J was trimmed by 4 bases and V by 6 bases; bases with no gene match: 10. The CDR3 runs to 16 residues. The germline CDR1 and CDR2 sequences are SNHLY and FYNNEI. DNA for the CDR3: TGTGCCAGCAGACAGCTCAGGACAGGGTATAATGAAAAACTGTTTTTT. This codes for CASRQLRTGYNEKLFF.

There are a few counts of this clone. This same CDR3 is encoded by further DNA sequences in the sample. This chain connects TRBV15 to TRBJ2-5; the match to TRBD1 covers 9 bases. Germline trimming cut 5 bases from V and 4 bases from J; bases unmatched to any gene: 8. CDR3 length: 15 residues. Germline CDR1 reads LNHNV; CDR2 reads YYDKDF (reference sequence). This CDR3 is CATSARDREAETQYF. The CDR3 region has the DNA TGTGCCACCAGCGCGAGGGACAGGGAGGCAGAGACCCAGTACTTC.

The V and J genes are TRBV4-1 and TRBJ2-3; D is possibly TRBD2 (6 bases). V gave up 4 bases and J gave up 11 bases, with 25 bases separating them. Germline V gene data show CDR1 as MGHRA and CDR2 as YSYEKL. The CDR3 runs 16 residues. The CDR3 DNA reads TGCGCCAGCAGCCTCCGAGGGCGGGACGGAAATTTAGGGCAGTATTTT. The encoded protein is CASSLRGRDGNLGQYF.

The V gene is TRBV9, the J gene TRBJ1-5; TRBD1 is a possible D gene (5 bases). Trimming pared 3 bases from V and 6 bases from J, leaving 10 bases between. The CDR3 spans 13 residues. The germline V gene encodes CDR1 SGDLS and CDR2 YYNGEE. The CDR3 protein is CASSADISQPQHF. DNA of the CDR3: TGTGCCAGCAGCGCGGACATTTCTCAGCCCCAGCATTTT.

The chain employs TRBV4-1 and TRBJ2-5; D possibly corresponds to TRBD2 (7 bases). The CDR3 is made up of 17 amino acids. Germline V gene data show CDR1 as MGHRA and CDR2 as YSYEKL. The germline V and J ends were trimmed by 2 bases and 4 bases, with 20 bases remaining between them. In DNA, the CDR3 is TGCGCCAGCAGCCAAATTAGGGGGAGGGCCTTGATAGAGACCCAGTACTTC. Protein product: CASSQIRGRALIETQYF.

On this clone: Other DNA sequences in this sample translate to the same CDR3. This rearrangement joins TRBV27 to TRBJ2-7; D is possibly TRBD2 (5 bases). Germline values: CDR1 MNHEY, CDR2 SMNVEV (reference sequence). V lost 5 bases to trimming and J lost 4 bases, with 9 bases between them. This CDR3 contains 12 residues. The CDR3 DNA sequence: TGTGCCAGCAGTCTTACGGGGTACGAGCAGTACTTC. Translating it yields CASSLTGYEQYF.

This clone was detected a few times. The genes are TRBV7-9 and TRBJ2-7; possibly TRBD2 for D (6 bases). The ends were cut back, 4 bases at V and 2 bases at J, with 12 bases in the middle. This CDR3 has 14 residues. Looked up from germline, CDR1 is SEHNR and CDR2 is FQNEAQ (reference sequence). The CDR3 loop is CASSSPGLPYEQYF. In nucleotides, the CDR3 is TGTGCCAGCAGCTCACCGGGACTCCCCTACGAGCAGTACTTC.

This clone appeared a single time. The chain uses TRBV6-6 and TRBJ1-5; TRBD1 is a possible D gene (5 bases). Germline V gene sequence: CDR1 MNHNY, CDR2 SVGAGI (reference sequence). Trimming left V 10 bases short and J 3 bases short, with 10 bases between. The CDR3 spans 12 residues. In DNA form, the CDR3 reads TGTGCCACCCAGGGTGTCAATCAGCCCCAGCATTTT. It translates to CATQGVNQPQHF.

The J gene is TRBJ2-3, the V gene TRBV18, with 9 positions matching TRBD1. The CDR3 is made up of 15 amino acids. Germline V gene data show CDR1 as KGHSH and CDR2 as LQKENI. V lost 2 bases to trimming and J lost 0 bases; unmatched junction nucleotides: 0. CDR3 bases: TGTGCCAGCTCACCAGGACAGGGGAGCACAGATACGCAGTATTTT. The encoded protein is CASSPGQGSTDTQYF.

The CDR3: CASLWASVRDTQYF. For the CDR3, the DNA is TGTGCCAGCCTATGGGCTTCAGTAAGAGATACGCAGTATTTT. This chain uses TRBV5-6 with TRBJ2-3; D not certain. The germline gives CDR1 SGHDT, CDR2 YYEEEE. This CDR3 has 14 residues. Between the trimmed V and J ends, which lost 7 bases and 5 bases, there was a span of 17 bases.

The V call is TRBV6-4, the J call TRBJ2-7; TRBD2 might be the D (6 bases). The CDR3 totals 16 residues. V shed 0 bases and J shed 5 bases, with 17 bases lying between them. Germline values: CDR1 MRHNA, CDR2 SNTAGT. The CDR3 sequence is CASSDSPGSGGNEQYF. CDR3 nucleotide sequence: TGTGCCAGCAGTGACTCCCCGGGTAGCGGAGGGAACGAGCAGTACTTC.

The genes are TRBV6-5 and TRBJ2-1; D is uncertain. Germline V CDR1 and CDR2: MNHEY, SVGAGI. Trimming left V 8 bases short and J 4 bases short, with 15 bases between. The CDR3 runs to 14 residues. The CDR3 loop reads CASQMTPTYNEQFF. The CDR3 DNA is TGTGCCAGCCAAATGACTCCCACTTACAATGAGCAGTTCTTC.

The table lists this clone with a count of one. This chain connects TRBV6-5 to TRBJ2-7, with D uncertain. CDR1 MNHEY and CDR2 SVGAGI come from the germline V gene. The germline V and J ends were trimmed by 6 bases and 5 bases, with 11 bases remaining between them. There are 12 residues in the CDR3. CDR3 nucleotides: TGTGCCAGCAGCCTAACCGGAGACGAGCAGTACTTC. It codes for CASSLTGDEQYF.

This clone was observed once. V gene TRBV30 combines with J gene TRBJ2-3; TRBD1 matches 7 bases. V shed 0 bases and J 4 bases; nucleotides not matched to a gene: 10. CDR3 length: 16 residues. Germline CDR1 GTSNPN, CDR2 SVGIG (reference sequence). CDR3 sequence (DNA): TGTGCCTGGAGTGTAGGTGGGCAGGGGGTCGCAGATACGCAGTATTTT. This encodes CAWSVGGQGVADTQYF. Variable domain in full (rest from reference TRBV30 and TRBJ2-3): SQTIHQWPATLVQPVGSPLSLECTVEGTSNPNLYWYRQAAGRGLQLLFYSVGIGQISSEVPQNLSASRPQDRQFILSSKKLLLSDSGFYLCAWSVGGQGVADTQYFGPGTRLTVL.

The chain has TRBV2 and TRBJ1-1, with 10 bases fitting TRBD1. Trimming at V came to 6 bases and at J to 1 base, leaving 2 bases not matched to a gene. The germline V gene encodes CDR1 SNHLY and CDR2 FYNNEI. CDR3 size: 14 residues. CDR3 bases: TGTGCCAGCAGGGGGGACAGGGGGAACACTGAAGCTTTCTTT. This gives the protein CASRGDRGNTEAFF.

The V and J genes are TRBV27 and TRBJ2-1, with 15 nucleotides matching TRBD2. The CDR3 runs to 18 residues. V shed 5 bases and J 4 bases; nucleotides not matched to a gene: 9. Looked up from germline, CDR1 is MNHEY and CDR2 is SMNVEV (reference sequence). CDR3 amino acids: CASSPGTSGRLNYNEQFF. CDR3 DNA: TGTGCCAGCAGTCCCGGGACTAGCGGGAGGCTTAATTACAATGAGCAGTTCTTC.

The chain uses TRBV7-2 and TRBJ2-7, with 7 bases identical to TRBD2. The V gene end was trimmed by 5 bases and the J gene end by 7 bases; junction bases not matched to a gene: 11. CDR3 length equals 14 residues. Per germline, CDR1 SGHTA and CDR2 FQGNSA. CDR3 nucleotide sequence: TGTGCCAGCAGCGCCTCTAGCGGTACCCCGGAGCAGTACTTC. This translates into CASSASSGTPEQYF.

The chain is built from TRBV5-4 and TRBJ2-1; 9 positions agree with TRBD1. V was clipped by 1 base and J by 3 bases; unmatched bases: 5. Per the germline V gene, CDR1 is SGHNT and CDR2 is YYREEE (reference sequence). CDR3 length: 16 amino acids. CDR3 loop: CASSLSTGGNYNEQFF. The DNA for the CDR3 is TGTGCCAGCAGCTTGTCCACAGGGGGCAACTACAATGAGCAGTTCTTC.

The J gene is TRBJ2-1, the V gene TRBV21-1; whether TRBD2, the table's D call, matches the DNA was not checked. TRBV21-1 is shown as a pseudogene. The CDR3 totals 16 residues. CDR3 region: CASSKGEGRPYNEQFF. The CDR3 DNA reads as TGTGCCAGCAGCAAAGGGGAGGGGCGGCCCTACAATGAGCAGTTCTTC.